This T cell receptor (beta chain) was documented in a study of T cell repertoires in cytomegalovirus infection. Looking at the study overall: Public TCR beta signatures were indicative of both CMV infection and a matching HLA type.

Between the trimmed V and J ends, which lost 2 bases and 4 bases, there was a span of 8 bases. Germline-derived CDR1 and CDR2 are SGHNT and YENEEA. This CDR3 comprises 14 residues. Comments on this clonotype: The target antigen is unknown.

TCRdb redid the calling of the reads with MiXCR, one entry per CDR3 protein. The sample carries 100,000 to 150,000 distinct CDR3 sequences, around 25% recorded once. Findings and caveats of the study: The study identified carriers of CMV plus the relevant HLA from cumulative public TCR beta family frequency.

The source of this sequence is a human donor in good health (CMV status not recorded). Some clones in this sample may be carry-over from other donors' samples. This sequence joins TRBV11-3 and TRBJ2-2; perhaps TRBD2 as D (5 bases). Sequencing was carried out using PBMCs, sequenced either directly or after in vitro stimulation (not recorded which). CDR3: CASSLQGSTGELFF. For the CDR3, the DNA is TGTGCCAGCAGCTTACAAGGGAGCACCGGGGAGCTGTTTTTT.